This T cell receptor beta chain was sequenced in a study of control samples from healthy donors and cancer patients. There are 18 residues in the CDR3. CDR1 and CDR2 from the germline V gene are SNHLY and FYNNEI. The V segment lost 5 bases and the J segment 0 bases; nucleotides outside the gene matches: 11. The repertoire was sequenced with immunoSEQ multiplex PCR; TCRdb's copy has only in-frame clones and lacks some. The repertoire has 100,000 to 150,000 clones, 75% to 95% of them found once; the top ten carry about 2.3%. The sequence was obtained from a man in his forties in good health. Sequenced material: blood. The chain links TRBV2 to TRBJ2-1; the match to TRBD2 covers 9 bases. The chain's CDR3 is CASSPRRTSAASYNEQFF. In DNA, the CDR3 is TGTGCCAGCAGTCCCAGACGGACTAGCGCGGCCTCCTACAATGAGCAGTTCTTC.